This T cell receptor beta chain is from a study of beta chain features in type 1 diabetes. Study-level background: Comparable age, gender and cell yields were observed in patients relative to healthy donors. Cells sorted and examined across all samples totaled 85 million to 130 million.

The entirety of the isolated RNA underwent reverse transcription, so expressed TCRB transcripts were sequenced. Sequenced by immunoSEQ multiplex PCR; TCRdb stores in-frame clones only, minus some. The table lists 400,000 to 500,000 clones, more than 11% of them singletons. On this clone itself: What it recognizes is unknown.

General study findings and limits: PCR, the amplification step, might favor shorter templates, equally in patients and controls. There were fewer insertions and more deletions at the VDJ junctions of type 1 diabetes patients.

Material: naive CD4+ T cells from blood. This sequence was found in a man younger than 45 in good health.

CDR3 sequence (DNA): TGTGCCAGCAGCTTAGCTCCAGGGCGCGGCTCCTACGAGCAGTACGTC. Protein sequence: CASSLAPGRGSYEQYV. J is TRBJ2-7 and V is TRBV7-2; maybe TRBD1 (5 bases). In germline, CDR1 is SGHTA, CDR2 FQGNSA. The CDR3 has 16 residues. Trimming pared 0 bases from V and 0 bases from J, leaving 12 bases between.